This TCR beta chain was recovered during a study of CD8+ T cells in alopecia areata. General study results and limits: Normal skin's resident alphabeta T cells are sequenced alongside lesional scalp T cells.

cDNA prepared by RNA extraction and subsequent reverse transcription served as the template for sequencing. The data were produced by immunoSEQ multiplex PCR, yet TCRdb's version contains in-frame clones alone and is incomplete. The sample records 150,000 to 200,000 clones, roughly 63% being singletons. Specimens obtained from alopecia areata patients comprised lesional scalp punch biopsies and peripheral blood. PBMCs were stained for CD3, CD4 and CD8, and CD4+ and CD8+ T cells were sorted. A word on this clone: Antigen: not known.

Trimming shortened V by 4 bases and J by 6 bases, and 4 bases separated the two germline ends. The CDR3 runs to 10 residues. Per the germline V gene, CDR1 is SQVTM and CDR2 is ANQGSEA. The chain employs TRBV29-1 and TRBJ2-1; unclear D gene. The source material was CD4+ T cells sorted from blood, sampled at week 0. The origin of this receptor is a human donor with alopecia areata. The chain's CDR3 is CSVVPNEQFF. Written as DNA, the CDR3 is TGCAGCGTTGTGCCCAATGAGCAGTTCTTC.